This TCR beta chain was captured by sequencing in a study of cytomegalovirus exposure and HLA in healthy donors. Overall study results and limits: Sequencing depth roughly uniform across donors was assumed in presence/absence analyses. An Asian-associated ancestry cluster reportedly showed fewer N-insertions than the roughly 670-donor mean in a later analysis. Another analysis was done later, and it associated roughly 15,000 TCR beta sequences with HLA alleles at 0.05 false discovery rate. Trimming of TCR beta V- and J-genes showed a link, identified in a later analysis, to a missense DCLRE1C variant.

About this clone itself: Its antigen is still unknown.

Germline V gene lookup returns CDR1 LNHDA and CDR2 SQIVND (reference sequence). This CDR3 region has 14 residues. V shed 1 base and J shed 4 bases, with 10 bases lying between them. 13 Jbeta primers and 60 Vbeta primers were used for the PCR. Some clones are missing from TCRdb's copy, which holds only in-frame ones; the method was immunoSEQ multiplex PCR. The profile shows 55,000 to 80,000 clones, roughly 75% of them singletons. The material sequenced was PBMCs. This TCR was recovered from a woman aged 40 to 50 in good health and CMV-seropositive. The rearrangement joins TRBV19 to TRBJ1-2, with D unclear. The CDR3 reads CASSIVGGTYGYTF. Here the CDR3 DNA reads TGTGCCAGTAGTATAGTCGGTGGTACCTATGGCTACACCTTC.